This T cell receptor (beta chain) originates from a study of control samples from healthy donors and cancer patients. This CDR3 has 13 residues. In germline, CDR1 is LNHDA, CDR2 SQIVND (reference sequence). The V end lost 3 bases, the J end lost 0 bases, and 4 bases lay between the germline ends. Data came from immunoSEQ multiplex PCR; TCRdb stores just in-frame clones and leaves some out. This sample has some 120,000 clones, with 85% to 90% found just once. The chain combines TRBV19 with TRBJ2-3; D is unclear. The source material was blood. This receptor was obtained from an older woman in good health. The CDR3 DNA sequence: TGTGCCAGTAGTATGTTCAGCACAGATACGCAGTATTTT. Its translation is CASSMFSTDTQYF.